What follows are 9 T cell receptor beta chains derived from one specimen sequenced in a study of long-term antiretroviral therapy in people with HIV. Researchers report immunoSEQ v3.0 was run at survey level. Some clones are missing from TCRdb's copy, which holds only in-frame ones; the method was immunoSEQ multiplex PCR. The sample shows approximately 22,000 clones, 75% to 85% of them seen only once. The sample here was unsorted PBMCs, taken 0.1 years before starting antiretroviral therapy. These receptors all come from a man between 18 and 29 years old with HIV.

This clone was observed a single time. The chain is built from TRBV4-2 and TRBJ1-1; TRBD1 is a possible D gene (5 bases). The CDR3 is 15 amino acids. The germline V gene has CDR1 LGHNA and CDR2 YNFKEQ. Trimming removed 3 bases from V and 0 bases from J, with 11 bases in between. CDR3 bases: TGTGCCAGCAGCCAGGGGGACGGACTGAACACTGAAGCTTTCTTT. Protein product: CASSQGDGLNTEAFF.

Judged by abundance, this clone is large. This chain links TRBV5-4 with TRBJ1-2; 7 bases agree with TRBD1. CDR1 is SGHNT, CDR2 YYREEE, per germline (reference sequence). This CDR3 spans 14 amino acids. With 3 bases clipped from V and 7 bases from J, the junction kept 9 bases outside the gene matches. CDR3 residues: CASSWTLTGPGYTF. The CDR3 region has the DNA TGTGCCAGCAGCTGGACGCTGACAGGGCCTGGCTACACCTTC.

This chain joins TRBV9 and TRBJ1-1; the D gene is possibly TRBD1 (5 bases). The CDR3 runs 15 residues. V lost 5 bases and J 2 bases, leaving 16 bases between the germline ends. Germline CDR1 SGDLS, CDR2 YYNGEE. DNA of the CDR3: TGTGCCAGCAGTGAGGTAGAGAGGGGAAACACTGAAGCTTTCTTT. Translating it yields CASSEVERGNTEAFF.

This chain connects TRBV10-2 to TRBJ2-7, with D hard to call. The CDR3 length is 12 residues. Per germline, CDR1 WSHSY and CDR2 SAAADI. The V and J ends lost 7 bases and 0 bases respectively, with 7 bases between them. The CDR3 is CASTPSSYEQYF. The CDR3 DNA sequence: TGCGCCAGCACCCCTAGCTCCTACGAGCAGTACTTC.

The chain is built from TRBV19 and TRBJ1-2, with 7 bases that match TRBD1. The V gene's germline CDR1 is LNHDA and CDR2 SQIVND (reference sequence). The CDR3 spans 15 residues. Germline trimming cut 0 bases from V and 7 bases from J; bases unmatched to any gene: 8. In DNA, the CDR3 is TGTGCCAGTAGTATAGATTTCGGAGGGGGCGGTGGCTACACCTTC. Translated: CASSIDFGGGGGYTF.

The chain links TRBV28 to TRBJ2-1, with TRBD2 matching 8 bases. The CDR3 spans 16 residues. V trimming: 4 bases; J trimming: 2 bases; junction bases outside the gene matches: 7. CDR1 and CDR2 (germline): MDHEN, SYDVKM. The CDR3 DNA reads as TGTGCCAGCAGTTGGGCCGGGACTAGAGCCTACAATGAGCAGTTCTTC. Translation gives CASSWAGTRAYNEQFF.

The V and J genes are TRBV5-4 and TRBJ2-1; TRBD2 aligns across 15 bases. V was clipped by 3 bases and J by 0 bases; unmatched bases: 10. CDR1 is SGHNT, CDR2 YYREEE, per germline (reference sequence). CDR3 size: 20 residues. The CDR3 here is CASSSGTSGGKASSYNEQFF. The CDR3 nucleotides read TGTGCCAGCAGCTCGGGGACTAGCGGGGGGAAAGCGAGCTCCTACAATGAGCAGTTCTTC.

The rearrangement links TRBV7-8 to TRBJ2-1, with 12 bases lining up with TRBD2. The germline CDR1 and CDR2 sequences are SGHVS and FQNEAQ. This CDR3 is built from 15 residues. After removal of 2 bases from V and 7 bases from J, the junction contained 3 bases not matched to a gene. The CDR3, as DNA: TGTGCCAGCAGCTTACTAGCGGGAGGGCGAAATGAGCAGTTCTTC. Translating gives CASSLLAGGRNEQFF.

The chain joins TRBV7-2 to TRBJ1-2, with TRBD1 matching over 7 bases. The CDR3 is made up of 15 amino acids. The ends lost 5 bases at V and 5 bases at J; junction bases unmatched: 11. From germline, CDR1 is SGHTA and CDR2 FQGNSA. The CDR3 sequence: CASSTRDRGPYGYTF. CDR3 DNA: TGTGCCAGCAGCACCCGGGACAGAGGACCTTATGGCTACACCTTC.